This TCR beta chain was sequenced during a study of response to subunit inactivated influenza vaccine. Study observations and caveats: Authors suggested that a seasonal influenza vaccination recruits few new T cells each time.

This clonotype was detected only a few times. Its matching antigen is unknown. The CDR3 length is 18 residues. V lost 6 bases and J lost 0; bases outside the gene matches: 11. Germline values: CDR1 MDHEN, CDR2 SYDVKM. TCRdb reanalysed the RT-PCR reads using MiXCR and keeps one entry per CDR3 protein. The sample contains around 500,000 distinct CDR3 sequences, around 9.9% of which appear only once. Sequencing used PBMCs from blood, obtained 35 to 45 days after vaccination. This receptor was taken from a man aged 45-65 years who received an inactivated influenza vaccine. The chain couples TRBV28 to TRBJ2-4; 10 bases map to TRBD2. DNA for the CDR3: TGTGCCAGCAGCGAACCGGGACTAGCGCCCCTAGCCAAAAACATTCAGTACTTC. It codes for CASSEPGLAPLAKNIQYF.